This TCR beta chain was recovered during a study of cytomegalovirus exposure and HLA in healthy donors. Study results and limitations: A later analysis found most CMV-associated TCR beta chains apparently HLA-restricted.

A note on this clone: Its cognate antigen is unknown.

There are 16 residues in the CDR3. Germline V gives CDR1 SGHNT, CDR2 YENEEA. Trimming removed 5 bases from V and 0 bases from J; junction bases left unmatched: 6. The PCR used 60 Vbeta and 13 Jbeta primers. The protocol was immunoSEQ multiplex PCR, while the TCRdb copy is restricted to in-frame clones and leaves out a portion. The sample comprises roughly 160,000 clones, approximately 71% of which are singletons, and roughly 1.6% rests with the top ten. The rearrangement links TRBV11-3 to TRBJ2-3; 9 nucleotides match TRBD2. The sequencing input was PBMCs. The clonotype originates from a girl between 10 and 17 years old in good health and CMV-seronegative. The chain's CDR3 is CASSPMTSGSTDTQYF. In DNA, the CDR3 is TGTGCCAGCAGCCCGATGACTAGCGGTAGCACAGATACGCAGTATTTT. Using reference TRBV11-3 and TRBJ2-3 for the parts outside the CDR3, the full variable domain is EAGVVQSPRYKIIEKKQPVAFWCNPISGHNTLYWYLQNLGQGPELLIRYENEEAVDDSQLPKDRFSAERLKGVDSTLKIQPAELGDSAVYLCASSPMTSGSTDTQYFGPGTRLTVL.